The clone carrying this T cell receptor beta chain was seen a few times. The sample belongs to a study of regulatory T cells in long-lasting Graves disease. Study context: Antithyroid drugs had been taken under 3 months by newly diagnosed Graves' patients.

V lost 2 bases to trimming and J lost 4 bases; unmatched junction nucleotides: 17. Germline loops: CDR1 SGHRS, CDR2 YFSETQ. The CDR3 contains 19 residues. Time point meaning: newly diagnosed GD, antithyroid drugs for less than 3 months. From PBMCs, RNA was extracted and then used to make the TCR library. Researchers made TCR beta libraries by using iRepertoire HTBI primers and running Arm-PCR on CDR3 regions. TCRdb redid the calling of the multiplex PCR reads with MiXCR, one entry per CDR3 protein. The table lists around 450,000 distinct CDR3 sequences, around 15% of them singletons. The same sample was also studied in work on T cells in Graves' hyperthyroidism and ophthalmopathy. That work adds: Thyroid ultrasound and orbital computed tomography, with clinical symptoms and serum thyroxine and TRAb, informed diagnoses. Clonotypes that were expanded in thyroid above 0.001 mostly appeared in blood too.

Sequencing was performed on peripheral blood mononuclear cells (PBMCs), taken at new diagnosis, from a patient treated with antithyroid drugs. The chain uses TRBV5-1 and TRBJ2-1; 8 nucleotides agree with TRBD2. This sequence was found in a man between 35 and 55 years old with Graves disease. DNA for the CDR3: TGCGCCAGCAGCTTTTTAAACTCGAAAGGACTAGCCTCTTACAATGAGCAGTTCTTC. It codes for CASSFLNSKGLASYNEQFF.